This record covers a single T cell receptor (beta chain). This clone was picked up a small number of times. Its antigen is currently not known. One base away there is no much larger clone; base qualities are not given. The data belong to a study of cytomegalovirus exposure and HLA in healthy donors (dated by TCRdb to the late 2010s). Study-level background: According to an earlier analysis of a few hundred of the donors, 150 million to 200 million T cells yielded 90 million to 140 million unique TCR beta sequences and about 300 Gb of sequence data. The T cell repertoires of 666 subjects were profiled by immunosequencing and related to cytomegalovirus serostatus. Across approximately 400 genotyped donors of the cohort, an average of about 240,000 unique TCR beta nucleotide sequences per donor were sequenced, and approximately 17% of those sequences were non-productive. HLA typing included class I and class II loci at four-digit resolution. A separate validation cohort of roughly 130 different subjects was used in addition to the approximately 700-subject first cohort. Typing coverage varied by locus: 629-630 donors for A, B, C, DRB1 and DQB1; 522 for DQA1; about 590 for DPA1; roughly 470 for DPB1. The study combined high-throughput TCR immunosequencing, statistical association of individual TCRs with disease status, and machine learning to predict cytomegalovirus infection status. A later analysis re-analyzed previously published TCR beta repertoires from 550 to 700 donors and added high-resolution HLA genotyping to study TCR occurrence patterns. In the later analysis, no new phenotypic data were used to find candidate immune exposures; instead, reliance was placed on TCR beta sequences and their occurrence across donors. Every discovery cohort repertoire had been produced on one sequencing platform. In a later genetic analysis, genome-wide SNP genotypes for about 65% of the roughly 670 donors were used, and that subset was treated as a discovery cohort. To decide whether each TCR beta V gene segment behaved as functional or pseudogenic, an earlier analysis of some 600 of the donors relied on high-throughput TCR beta sequencing. Roughly five DR-DQ haplotypes were handled as single units for association and clustering, since linkage in the cohort was strong. Among the roughly 400 genotyped donors, around 79% belonged to the genetic ancestry cluster associated with self-reported Caucasian donors. The study was designed to test whether signatures of past pathogen exposure could be identified by cataloging public T cell receptors. Donor age, sex, ethnicity and CMV serostatus were collected together with the repertoire data. Around 320 gigabases of sequencing data and approximately 80 million unique TCR sequences were included in an early release covering under 650 HLA-typed donors.

Library method: the immunoSEQ multiplex PCR assay. For the multiplex PCR, a mixture combining 60 forward primers for TCR Vbeta segments and 13 reverse primers for TCR Jbeta segments was used. Amplification of the CDR3 region of rearranged TCR beta genes was performed with a multiplex PCR assay on genomic DNA. On the Illumina HiSeq System, the amplified TCR beta libraries were sequenced as 87-base-pair reads. In the paper's pipeline: Across the 670 or so repertoires, a later analysis counted some 81 million unique TCR beta chains, around 10 million of which were shared by at least two donors. A nearest-neighbor algorithm error-corrected the raw reads and collapsed the reads into unique sequences, merging closely related sequences to remove PCR and sequencing errors. To assign V, D and J gene segments, CDR3 sequences were aligned to IMGT reference sequences. For a sequence to be retained, at least a six-nucleotide match to both a V gene segment and a J gene segment was required. Rearrangements were classified as productive when the CDR3 lacked stop codons and remained in frame with V and J, and all other rearrangements were classified as non-productive. Following IMGT convention, CDR3 was defined as the stretch from the second conserved V-encoded cysteine to the conserved J-encoded phenylalanine. Sequences without an unambiguous match to a single V gene segment were excluded from the earlier analysis of 450 to 650 of the donors. In an earlier analysis of some 590 of the donors, V segments were called functional above 56.7% productive rearrangements and were called segregating when the between-donor standard deviation exceeded 5%. A statistical classification framework was built to diagnose cytomegalovirus status from the catalog of TCR beta chain sequences. A later analysis assigned V and J genes by comparing TCR nucleotide sequences with IMGT/GENE-DB human TR gene sequences. Using the TCRdist pipeline, a later analysis assigned CDR3 sequences along with most-parsimonious VDJ recombination scenarios. A later analysis defined each TCR beta chain by its CDR3 amino acid sequence plus V-gene family, and excluded reads lacking a unique V-gene family. As a way to deal with suspected cross-contamination and a sequencing artifact, a later analysis dropped hundreds of nucleotide sequences that were highly shared and had low generation probability. A later analysis calculated a clonal expansion index for each public chain from normalized within-repertoire ranks of inferred template counts. A later analysis computed generation probabilities with a VDJ recombination model fitted to out-of-frame rearrangements, and checked the results against IGoR. In a later analysis, hypergeometric tests were used to score TCR-TCR, TCR-HLA and TCR-CMV co-occurrence, with a repertoire-size bias correction applied to TCR pairs. False discovery rates were estimated in a later analysis by permuting HLA or CMV assignments 20 times. In a later analysis, co-occurring TCRs were grouped with DBSCAN, and TCRdist sequence similarity was added when clustering was performed within HLA-allele-positive subsets. Repertoires with fewer than 30,000 or more than 120,000 public chains were left out of co-occurrence clustering, as were about 5 repertoires with anomalous nucleotide sharing. The table was pulled from immuneACCESS by TCRdb, which kept in-frame rearrangements only. Such tables lose some clones; where checked, under half of the loss comes from unresolved V genes, and the rest has no known cause. D and trimming were read from the DNA, whereas the V and J calls and clone size are those reported in that table. This sample lists under 150,000 clones; around a tenth were detected once. Clones ranked in the top ten supply less than 4% of the sample.

CDR1 is given as KGHSH and CDR2 as LQKENI, both from the germline V gene. Germline trimming: 1 base from V, 0 bases from J; junction bases outside gene matches: 5. Inclusive of the bounding cysteine and phenylalanine, the CDR3 is 17 residues long. The sequence is cut down to CDR3 DNA, 51 bases in frame from base 1. Summary of the overall study and its limitations: A total of 164 TCR beta chains were listed by the study as associated with cytomegalovirus. HLA typing was unavailable for some donors at each locus, so association tests used only the typed subset. A cluster of highly shared sequence variants was judged likely to be a technical artifact of the sequencing pipeline. Some IMGT-functional V segments, including TRBV6-2 and TRBV6-3, could not be told apart with the 87-base-pair reads, so those segments were excluded. When HLA alleles, especially DR and DQ, strongly co-occurred, attributing TCR associations to individual alleles was difficult. In an earlier analysis of approximately 590 of the donors, most TCR beta V segments were observed in productive rearrangements about 87% or about 30% of the time, broadly matching IMGT annotations. According to a later analysis, parvovirus B19, influenza, CMV and Epstein-Barr virus appeared linked to several top co-occurrence clusters. Roughly 17 rarely observed V segments, including chromosome 9 orphons, were excluded from the earlier analysis of just under 600 of the donors because counts were too low. CMV serostatus was the only immune exposure information available for the cohort. The classifier was reported to diagnose cytomegalovirus status with high specificity and sensitivity in both the original and validation cohorts. Compared with equally common non-associated chains, HLA-associated TCR beta chains in a later analysis were more clonally expanded and had lower generation probabilities. Most TCR sequences were seen in very few donors, while some public TCRs were found in many individuals. A further reported finding was that TCR beta sequences accurately predicted the HLA-A and HLA-B alleles for most subjects in the first cohort. In a later analysis, about 16,000 TCR beta sequences were associated with specific HLA alleles at a false discovery rate of 0.05. Sequencing depth was assumed to be roughly uniform across donors in the presence/absence analyses, though that assumption may not hold. Linkage disequilibrium might explain the correlated functional status among segregating V segments, but an unknown experimental factor could not be excluded. Compared with the roughly 700-donor mean, donors in an Asian-associated ancestry cluster had fewer N-insertions in productive TCRs, according to a later genetic analysis. In this cohort, only TCR beta chains were sequenced, and detectable features were limited by the absence of alpha or paired-chain data. Most CMV-associated TCR beta chains appeared to be HLA-restricted in a later analysis, and the HLA associations seemed to be driven largely by CMV exposure. In vitro tests confirmed that a few of the cytomegalovirus-associated TCR beta chains recognize cytomegalovirus antigens. In a later analysis, the rate of TCR association differed among HLA loci, with DRB1 alleles having the most associated TCRs and HLA-C alleles having the fewest. The authors suggested that the approach could potentially be generalized to other disease states and immunological phenotypes. In a later genetic analysis, a missense DCLRE1C variant was associated with V-gene and J-gene trimming of TCR beta chains, and the association was replicated in an independent cohort.

The cohort consisted of 600 or so healthy bone marrow donors. Cohort members were all nominally healthy when sampled, although unrecorded immune exposures were likely present. The donor tested CMV seronegative and was one of the 352 seronegative cohort members. Every donor gave a peripheral blood sample, and the peripheral blood mononuclear cells from that sample were used for TCR beta sequencing. The Qiagen DNeasy Blood Extraction Kit was used to extract genomic DNA from the blood cell samples. Sequenced sample: PBMCs. The sequence was collected from a man aged 25 to 40 in good health and CMV-seronegative. The chain uses TRBV18 and TRBJ1-4; TRBD1 matches 7 bases in the middle. Read as DNA, the sequence is TGTGCCAGCTCACCACAGGGGGCCTCGGCAACTAATGAAAAACTGTTTTTT. Protein translation: CASSPQGASATNEKLFF.